This T cell receptor beta chain was sequenced during a study of T cell clonotyping in hematopoietic cell transplantation. About this clone itself: What it binds is unknown.

Overall study findings and caveats: Broader posttransplant TCR repertoire diversity was predicted by graft donor and pretransplant recipient Inverse Simpson Index values.

Clones were read by immunoSEQ multiplex PCR, and TCRdb kept only the in-frame ones, dropping some. The repertoire consists of about 15,000 clones, with about 94% occurring once and the leading ten covering 4.5%. Germline CDR1 MGHDK, CDR2 SYGVNS. The CDR3 loop spans 13 amino acids. V gave up 3 bases and J gave up 10 bases, with 15 bases separating them. The sequencing here drew on PBMCs, taken 30 days after allogeneic stem cell transplant. The chain is built from TRBV25-1 and TRBJ1-2, with TRBD1 as a possible D gene (6 bases). This TCR was sampled from a male patient in his sixties who had an allogeneic stem cell transplant from an unrelated donor, so the T cells may come from the graft donor. Some clones in this sample may be carry-over from other donors' samples. This chain's CDR3 is CASSDGGRGPYTF. CDR3 nucleotides: TGTGCCAGCAGTGATGGGGGGCGGGGGCCCTACACCTTC.